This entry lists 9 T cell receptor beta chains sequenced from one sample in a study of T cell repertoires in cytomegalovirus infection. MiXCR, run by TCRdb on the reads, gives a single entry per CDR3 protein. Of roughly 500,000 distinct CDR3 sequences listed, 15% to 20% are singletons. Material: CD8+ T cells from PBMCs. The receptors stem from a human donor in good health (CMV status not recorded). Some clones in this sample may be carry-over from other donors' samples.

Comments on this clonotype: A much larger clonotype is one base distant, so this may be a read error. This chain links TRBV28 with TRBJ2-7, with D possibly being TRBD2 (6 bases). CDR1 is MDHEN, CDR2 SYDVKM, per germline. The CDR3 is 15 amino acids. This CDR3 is CVSRHYKGTGYEQYF. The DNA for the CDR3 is TGTGTCAGCAGACATTACAAGGGGACTGGGTACGAGCAGTACTTC. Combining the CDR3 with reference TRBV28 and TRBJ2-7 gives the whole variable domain DVKVTQSSRYLVKRTGEKVFLECVQDMDHENMFWYRQDPGLGLRLIYFSYDVKMKEKGDIPEGYSVSREKKERFSLILESASTNQTSMYLCVSRHYKGTGYEQYFGPGTRLTVT.

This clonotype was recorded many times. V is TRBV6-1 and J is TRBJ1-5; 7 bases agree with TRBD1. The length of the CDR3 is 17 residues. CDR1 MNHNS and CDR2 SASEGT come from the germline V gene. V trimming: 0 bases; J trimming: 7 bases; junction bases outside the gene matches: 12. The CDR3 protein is CASSEAWKGALGQPQHF. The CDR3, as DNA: TGTGCCAGCAGTGAAGCCTGGAAGGGGGCTCTGGGACAGCCCCAGCATTTT.

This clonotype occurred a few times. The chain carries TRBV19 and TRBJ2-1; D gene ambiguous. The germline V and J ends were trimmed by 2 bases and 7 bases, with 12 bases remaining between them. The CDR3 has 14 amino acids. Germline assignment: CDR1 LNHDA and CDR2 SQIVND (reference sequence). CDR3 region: CASSISGLRNEQFF. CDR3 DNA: TGTGCCAGTAGTATATCCGGGTTACGGAATGAGCAGTTCTTC.

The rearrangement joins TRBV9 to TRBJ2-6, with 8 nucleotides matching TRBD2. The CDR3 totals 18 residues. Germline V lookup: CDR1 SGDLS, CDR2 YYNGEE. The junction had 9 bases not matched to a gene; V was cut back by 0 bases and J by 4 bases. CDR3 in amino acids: CASSVGGGRPSGANVLTF. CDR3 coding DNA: TGTGCCAGCAGCGTAGGAGGCGGGAGGCCGTCGGGGGCCAACGTCCTGACTTTC.

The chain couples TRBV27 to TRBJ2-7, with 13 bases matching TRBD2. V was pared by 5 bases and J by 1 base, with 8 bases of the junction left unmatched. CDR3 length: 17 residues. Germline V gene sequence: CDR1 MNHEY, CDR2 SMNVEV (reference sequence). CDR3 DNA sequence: TGTGCCAGCAGTACCACTAGCGGGAGGGATCTGTCCTACGAGCAGTACTTC. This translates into CASSTTSGRDLSYEQYF.

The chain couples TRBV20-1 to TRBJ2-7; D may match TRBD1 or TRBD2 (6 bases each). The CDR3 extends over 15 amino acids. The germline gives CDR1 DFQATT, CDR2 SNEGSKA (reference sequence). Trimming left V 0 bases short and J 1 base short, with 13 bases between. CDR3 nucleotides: TGCAGTGCTAGAGATCCCGGGGGCCCTTCCTACGAGCAGTACTTC. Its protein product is CSARDPGGPSYEQYF.

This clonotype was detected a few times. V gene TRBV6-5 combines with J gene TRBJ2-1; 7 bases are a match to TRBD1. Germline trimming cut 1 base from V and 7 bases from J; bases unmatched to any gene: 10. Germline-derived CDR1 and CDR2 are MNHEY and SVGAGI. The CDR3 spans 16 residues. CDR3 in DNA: TGTGCCAGCAGTTACTTTTCAGGGGGATCGGGGAATGAGCAGTTCTTC. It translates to CASSYFSGGSGNEQFF.

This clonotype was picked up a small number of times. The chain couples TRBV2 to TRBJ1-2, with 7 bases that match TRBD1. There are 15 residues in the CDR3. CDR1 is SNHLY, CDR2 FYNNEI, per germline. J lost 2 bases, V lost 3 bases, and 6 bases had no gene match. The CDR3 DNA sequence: TGTGCCAGCAGTGAGGGGGACAGCGCAAACTATGGCTACACCTTC. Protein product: CASSEGDSANYGYTF.

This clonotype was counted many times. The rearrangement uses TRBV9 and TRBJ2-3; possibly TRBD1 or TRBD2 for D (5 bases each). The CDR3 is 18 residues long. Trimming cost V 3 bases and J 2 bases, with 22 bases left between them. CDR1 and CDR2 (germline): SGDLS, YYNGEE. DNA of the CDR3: TGTGCCAGCAGCGATGCCCTGGACCGCAGGGACGTCACAGATACGCAGTATTTT. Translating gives CASSDALDRRDVTDTQYF.